Listed here is a single T cell receptor beta chain. One end of the junction fails to match germline, which may point to a read error. Authors' analysis steps: How many nucleated cells were present was estimated from reference gene primer amplification. Sequenced by immunoSEQ multiplex PCR; TCRdb stores in-frame clones only, minus some. That table gives V, J and clone size, and the DNA gave D and trimming. This table has roughly 360,000 clones, 81% appearing once. This record belongs to a study of blood T cell repertoires in COVID-19. Study overall: Italy, Spain and the United States were the sources of the convalescent and acute COVID-19 samples. Sources were T cells, B-cell-depleted T cells, or PBMCs; the material itself was cDNA or gDNA.

The germline gives CDR1 SEHNR, CDR2 FQNEAQ (reference sequence). The CDR3 covers 10 residues. This sequence joins TRBV7-9 and TRBJ1-1, with D uncertain. Source material: peripheral blood. This receptor was identified in a human donor with acute or convalescent COVID-19. The donor label of this sample is uncertain. DNA of the CDR3: TGTGCCAGCAGCCTAAGTCCGCCGGGTTTT. This sequence encodes CASSLSPPGF.